This TCR beta chain is drawn from a study of T cell responses to AZD1222 COVID-19 vaccine. The study's findings and limits: Most donors were white British and more were female, and clonal diversity was possibly underestimated. Only a handful of people who got AZD1222 tested seropositive at baseline. Unmutated variant regions are reportedly targeted by nearly half of spike-specific TCRs. Spike-spanning, vaccine-associated CD4 TCRs were dominant at 160-218 and 743-854.

The CDR3 consists of 15 residues. Trimming took 3 bases from V and 0 from J, leaving 12 bases between them. Germline CDR1 and CDR2: LNHDA and SQIVND (reference sequence). Profiled with immunoSEQ multiplex PCR; TCRdb holds only in-frame clones, not every one. Of fewer than 200,000 clones listed, 70% to 90% are singletons. On this clone: Antigen: not known.

The rearrangement links TRBV19 to TRBJ2-7; D may correspond to TRBD1 or TRBD2 (5 bases each). This material consisted of peripheral blood, taken 28 days after the second AZD1222 dose. This sequence was found in an adult who received the AZD1222 COVID-19 vaccine. CDR3 coding DNA: TGTGCCAGTAGTATTCTGGCAGGGAGCTCCTACGAGCAGTACTTC. Amino acid sequence: CASSILAGSSYEQYF.